Following are 9 T cell receptor beta chains from one sample sequenced in a study of blood T cell repertoires in COVID-19. Assay: immunoSEQ multiplex PCR; the TCRdb copy retains only in-frame clones and omits some. The table shows 4,000 to 6,000 clones, with around 89% occurring only once. The specimen sequenced was peripheral blood. These receptor sequences come from a man between 65 and 85 years old with COVID-19, enrolled during active disease.

The J gene is TRBJ2-7, the V gene TRBV6-5, with TRBD1 as a possible D gene (6 bases). V was shortened by 2 bases and J by 0 bases, with 8 bases between the two germline ends. Germline V gene data show CDR1 as MNHEY and CDR2 as SVGAGI. This CDR3 contains 14 residues. Here the CDR3 reads CASSYVDSSYEQYF. CDR3 bases: TGTGCCAGCAGTTACGTGGACAGCTCCTACGAGCAGTACTTC.

The gene calls are TRBV30 and TRBJ2-7; weak D call: TRBD1 (6 bases). Per germline, CDR1 GTSNPN and CDR2 SVGIG (reference sequence). This CDR3 comprises 13 residues. V dropped 7 bases and J dropped 0 bases, with 13 bases sitting between them. CDR3 DNA: TGTGCCTCCGACAGGACCTCCTCCTACGAGCAGTACTTC. Its protein product is CASDRTSSYEQYF.

This rearrangement joins TRBV20-1 to TRBJ2-1, with 10 nucleotides matching TRBD2. Germline CDR1 reads DFQATT; CDR2 reads SNEGSKA (reference sequence). Trimming took 3 bases from V and 3 from J; bases not matched to a gene: 11. The CDR3 covers 17 residues. In DNA, the CDR3 is TGCAGTGCTAGTCAATTAGCGGGGGGTTCTGGCTACAATGAGCAGTTCTTC. Residues: CSASQLAGGSGYNEQFF.

The chain is built from TRBV19 and TRBJ1-5; D gene uncertain. Germline CDR1 is LNHDA and CDR2 is SQIVND (reference sequence). The length of the CDR3 is 14 residues. With 1 base removed from V and 5 bases from J, the gap between germline ends came to 9 bases. Here the CDR3 reads CASSIVGGYQPQHF. CDR3 coding DNA: TGTGCCAGTAGTATAGTGGGCGGGTATCAGCCCCAGCATTTT. The full variable domain, with the rest looked up from reference TRBV19 and TRBJ1-5, is DGGITQSPKYLFRKEGQNVTLSCEQNLNHDAMYWYRQDPGQGLRLIYYSQIVNDFQKGDIAEGYSVSREKKESFPLTVTSAQKNPTAFYLCASSIVGGYQPQHFGDGTRLSIL.

The chain has TRBV3-1 (or the pseudogene TRBV3-2) and TRBJ2-1, with 7 positions matching TRBD2. This CDR3 spans 16 amino acids. The J segment lost 4 bases and the V segment lost 0 bases, leaving 6 bases of the junction unmatched. Germline V gene sequence: CDR1 LGHDT, CDR2 YNNKEL (reference sequence). The CDR3 sequence is CASSQEGGSAYNEQFF. Here the CDR3 DNA reads TGTGCCAGCAGCCAAGAGGGGGGGTCGGCATACAATGAGCAGTTCTTC.

The CDR3 nucleotides are TGTGCCAGCAGCCAAACTAGCGGGGGGGCCTACGAGCAGTACTTC. It encodes CASSQTSGGAYEQYF. This sequence joins TRBV11-2 and TRBJ2-7; 13 positions match TRBD2. The germline V gene has CDR1 SGHAT and CDR2 FQNNGV. The CDR3 consists of 15 residues. Trimming took 5 bases from V and 2 from J; bases not matched to a gene: 3.

The V gene is TRBV7-2, the J gene TRBJ2-1, with D uncertain. This CDR3 has 15 residues. The V end lost 1 base, the J end lost 4 bases, and 11 bases lay between the germline ends. Germline CDR1 reads SGHTA; CDR2 reads FQGNSA. Here the CDR3 reads CASSLGYGLYNEQFF. The CDR3 bases are TGTGCCAGCAGCTTAGGGTATGGGCTTTACAATGAGCAGTTCTTC.

This clone was picked up a small number of times. The rearrangement links TRBV6-1 to TRBJ2-7, with a weak D call TRBD1 (6 bases). The germline CDR1 and CDR2 sequences are MNHNS and SASEGT. The V end was cut by 1 base, the J end by 2 bases, with 9 bases between. This CDR3 spans 14 amino acids. CDR3: CASSEEDSPYEQYF. Written as DNA, the CDR3 is TGTGCCAGCAGTGAAGAGGACAGCCCCTACGAGCAGTACTTC.

This clone was observed a single time. The rearrangement joins TRBV5-6 to TRBJ2-5; TRBD2 is a possible D gene (5 bases). The CDR3 sequence is 15 residues long. Between the trimmed V and J ends, which lost 0 bases and 0 bases, there was a span of 9 bases. CDR1 SGHDT and CDR2 YYEEEE come from the germline V gene. The CDR3 sequence is CASSLERRNQETQYF. Here the CDR3 DNA reads TGTGCCAGCAGCTTGGAGCGGCGGAACCAAGAGACCCAGTACTTC.